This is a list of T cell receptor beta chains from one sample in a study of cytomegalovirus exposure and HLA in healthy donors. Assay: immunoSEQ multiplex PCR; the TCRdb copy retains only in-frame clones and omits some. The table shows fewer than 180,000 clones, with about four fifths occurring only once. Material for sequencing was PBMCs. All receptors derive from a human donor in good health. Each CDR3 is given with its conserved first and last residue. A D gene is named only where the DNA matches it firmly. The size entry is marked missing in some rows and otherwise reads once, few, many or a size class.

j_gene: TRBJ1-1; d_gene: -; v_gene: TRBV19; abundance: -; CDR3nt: TGTGCCAGTAGTATGACAGTGGATACTGAAGCTTTCTTT; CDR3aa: CASSMTVDTEAFF
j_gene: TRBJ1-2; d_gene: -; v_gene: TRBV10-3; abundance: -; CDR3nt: TGTGCCATCGGACAATTACAGGGAGCCTATGGCTACACCTTC; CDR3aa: CAIGQLQGAYGYTF
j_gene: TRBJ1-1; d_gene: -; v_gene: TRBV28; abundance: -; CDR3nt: TGTGCCAGCAGTCCGGGGGGGGAGCCGATGAACACTGAAGCTTTCTTT; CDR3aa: CASSPGGEPMNTEAFF
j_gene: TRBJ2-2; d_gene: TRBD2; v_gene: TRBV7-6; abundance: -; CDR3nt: TGTGCCAGCAGCTTAGTCGGGGGGGCTTTCGGGGAGCTGTTTTTT; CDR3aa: CASSLVGGAFGELFF
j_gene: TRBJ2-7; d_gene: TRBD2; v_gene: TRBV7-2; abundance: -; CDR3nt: TGTGCCAGCAGCTTAGGAGGCTTAGCGGGTCAGTACTTC; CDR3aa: CASSLGGLAGQYF
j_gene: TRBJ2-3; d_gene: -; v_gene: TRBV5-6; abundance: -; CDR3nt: TGTGCCAGCACCCATTCTACAGGGTATTTACCAGATACGCAGTATTTT; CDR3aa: CASTHSTGYLPDTQYF
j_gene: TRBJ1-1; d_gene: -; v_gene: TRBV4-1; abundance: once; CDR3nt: TGCGCCAGCAGCCAAGAGGGGGGGATGGACACTGAAGCTTTCTTT; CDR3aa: CASSQEGGMDTEAFF
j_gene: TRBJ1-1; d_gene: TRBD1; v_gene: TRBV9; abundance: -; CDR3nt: TGTGCCAGCAGCGTCCTGGGGGACAGCAGTAACACTGAAGCTTTCTTT; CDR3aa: CASSVLGDSSNTEAFF
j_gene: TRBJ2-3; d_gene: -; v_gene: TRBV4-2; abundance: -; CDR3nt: TGTGCCAGCAGCCCCCGCGGAAGGTCAGATACGCAGTATTTT; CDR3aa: CASSPRGRSDTQYF
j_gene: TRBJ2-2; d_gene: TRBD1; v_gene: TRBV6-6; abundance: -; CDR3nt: TGTGCCAGCAGTGACAGGGGCTGGGAGCTGTTTTTT; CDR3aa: CASSDRGWELFF
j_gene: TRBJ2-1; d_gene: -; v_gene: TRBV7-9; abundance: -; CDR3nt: TGTGCCAGCAGATCCGACTCTTACAATGAGCAGTTCTTC; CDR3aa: CASRSDSYNEQFF
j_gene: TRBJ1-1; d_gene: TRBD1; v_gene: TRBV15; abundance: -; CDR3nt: TGTGCCACCAGCCCGCGGACAGGGGTAGGGTACACTGAAGCTTTCTTT; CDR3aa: CATSPRTGVGYTEAFF
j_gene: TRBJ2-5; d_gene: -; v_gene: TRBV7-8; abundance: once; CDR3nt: TGTGCCAGCAGCCACGACTATCAAGAGACCCAGTACTTC; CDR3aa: CASSHDYQETQYF
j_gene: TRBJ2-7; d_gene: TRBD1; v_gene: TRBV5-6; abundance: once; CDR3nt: TGTGCCAGCAGCGAAGGGGACAGTTACTACGAGCAGTACTTC; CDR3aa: CASSEGDSYYEQYF
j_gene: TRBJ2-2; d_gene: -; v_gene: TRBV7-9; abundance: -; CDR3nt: TGTGCCAGCAGCCGGAACACCGGGGAGCTGTTTTTT; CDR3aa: CASSRNTGELFF
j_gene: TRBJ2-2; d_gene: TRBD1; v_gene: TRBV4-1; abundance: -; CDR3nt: TGCGCCAGCAGCCGTCCGGGACAGGGGCAAGGAGAGCTGTTTTTT; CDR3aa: CASSRPGQGQGELFF
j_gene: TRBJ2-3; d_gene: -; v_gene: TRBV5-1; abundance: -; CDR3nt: TGCGCCAGCAGCCCCGAGCCCTTTAGTTTGAGCACAGATACGCAGTATTTT; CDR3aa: CASSPEPFSLSTDTQYF
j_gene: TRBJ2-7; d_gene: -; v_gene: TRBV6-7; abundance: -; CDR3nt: TGTGCCAGCAGCACAGAAACAGGGTCAACCTACGAGCAGTACTTC; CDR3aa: CASSTETGSTYEQYF
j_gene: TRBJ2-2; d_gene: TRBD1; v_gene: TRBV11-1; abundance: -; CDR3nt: TGTGCCAGCAGCTTAACCAGACAGGGGGCTGGGGAGCTGTTTTTT; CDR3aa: CASSLTRQGAGELFF
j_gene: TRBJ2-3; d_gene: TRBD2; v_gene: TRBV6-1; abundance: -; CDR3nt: TGTGCCAGCACCTTTTGGGGAGGGCCGACAGATACGCAGTATTTT; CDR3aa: CASTFWGGPTDTQYF
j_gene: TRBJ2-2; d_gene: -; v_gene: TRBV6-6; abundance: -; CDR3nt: TGTGCCAGCAGCTCCCCTGGGGAGCTGTTTTTT; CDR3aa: CASSSPGELFF
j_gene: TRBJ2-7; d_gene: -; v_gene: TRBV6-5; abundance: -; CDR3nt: TGTGCCAGCACCCGGATCGGGTACGAGCAGTACTTC; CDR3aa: CASTRIGYEQYF
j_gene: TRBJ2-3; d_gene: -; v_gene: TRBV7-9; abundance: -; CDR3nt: TGTGCCAGCAGCTTAGGCGGGACTTACACAGATACGCAGTATTTT; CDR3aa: CASSLGGTYTDTQYF
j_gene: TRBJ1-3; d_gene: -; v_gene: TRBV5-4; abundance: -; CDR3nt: TGTGCCAGCAGCTCAGGACAACTTAAGGCTGGAAACACCATATATTTT; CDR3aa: CASSSGQLKAGNTIYF
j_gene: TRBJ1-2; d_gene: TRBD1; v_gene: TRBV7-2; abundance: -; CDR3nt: TGTGCCAGCAGCTTATTCCTACAGGGGGCAGGAGACTATGGCTACACCTTC; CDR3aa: CASSLFLQGAGDYGYTF
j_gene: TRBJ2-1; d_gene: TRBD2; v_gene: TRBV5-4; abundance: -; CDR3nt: TGTGCCAGCAGCTTGTCGGGGGGGGCCAATAATGAGCAGTTCTTC; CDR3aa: CASSLSGGANNEQFF
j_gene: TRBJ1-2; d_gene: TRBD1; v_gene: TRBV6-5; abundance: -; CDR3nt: TGTGCCAGCAGTTACGGACAGGCAGATGGCTACCCCTTC; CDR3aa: CASSYGQADGYPF
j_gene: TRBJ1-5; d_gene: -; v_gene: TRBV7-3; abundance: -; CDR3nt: TGTGCCAGCACCTTGGGGGGGGGTAAAGATAGCAATCAGCCCCAGCATTTT; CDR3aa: CASTLGGGKDSNQPQHF
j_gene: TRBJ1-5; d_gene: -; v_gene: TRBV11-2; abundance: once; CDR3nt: TGTGCCAGCAGCCAGGGGTCTTGGGATAGCAATCAGCCCCAGCATTTT; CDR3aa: CASSQGSWDSNQPQHF
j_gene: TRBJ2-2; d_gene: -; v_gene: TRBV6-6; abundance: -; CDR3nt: TGTGCCAGCAGAATAAACACCGGGGAGCTGTTTTTT; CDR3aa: CASRINTGELFF
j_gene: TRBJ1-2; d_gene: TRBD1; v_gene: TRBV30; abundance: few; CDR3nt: TGTGCCTGGAGTCGAGGGGGACAGAGAAACTATGGCTACACCTTC; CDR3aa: CAWSRGGQRNYGYTF
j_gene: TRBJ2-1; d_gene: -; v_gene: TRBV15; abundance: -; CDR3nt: TGTGCCACCAGCAGAGATCCGCGCGGGGGCGATGAGCAGTTCTTC; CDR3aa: CATSRDPRGGDEQFF
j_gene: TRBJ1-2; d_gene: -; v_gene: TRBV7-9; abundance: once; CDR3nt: TGTGCCAGCAGCTTGCTCGGCGGGGTTCAGTACTATGGCTACACCTTC; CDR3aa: CASSLLGGVQYYGYTF
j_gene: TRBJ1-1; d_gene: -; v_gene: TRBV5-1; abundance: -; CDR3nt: TGCGCCAGCAGCCTGCAGGGTCAACCGTTGAACACTGAAGCTTTCTTT; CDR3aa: CASSLQGQPLNTEAFF
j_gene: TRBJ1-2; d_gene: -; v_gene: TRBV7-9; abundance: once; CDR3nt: TGTGCCAGCAGCTTAAAAGGGGATGGCTACACCTTC; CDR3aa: CASSLKGDGYTF
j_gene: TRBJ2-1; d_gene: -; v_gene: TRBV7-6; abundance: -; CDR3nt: TGTGCCAGCAGCTTAGAGGACAGAGAGAACAATGAGCAGTTCTTC; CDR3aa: CASSLEDRENNEQFF
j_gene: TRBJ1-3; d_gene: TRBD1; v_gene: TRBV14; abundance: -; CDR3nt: TGTGCCAGCAGCCAGATAGGGACAGCTGGAAACACCATATATTTT; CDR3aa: CASSQIGTAGNTIYF